This T cell receptor (beta chain) was sequenced in a study of OX40 agonist ivuxolimab in advanced cancers. For the study at large: A history of anti-PD-1, anti-PD-L1 or anti-CTLA-4 therapy was acceptable, and 40% had some.

In this sample, this clone turned up once. With V trimmed by 4 bases and J by 5 bases, 2 bases remained unmatched. The CDR3 spans 13 residues. Germline V gene data show CDR1 as SGHNT and CDR2 as YYREEE (reference sequence). TCRdb keeps only in-frame clones here, not all; method: immunoSEQ multiplex PCR. The sample has over 75,000 clones, about 90% seen once. The TCR comes from an adult with an advanced solid tumor such as melanoma, head and neck, liver or kidney cancer. The specimen comprised CD4+ or CD8+ T cells sorted from blood, sampled in a trial of the OX40 agonist ivuxolimab. V gene TRBV5-4 combines with J gene TRBJ2-1; 8 bases match TRBD1. CDR3 sequence (DNA): TGTGCCAGCAGCCGGGACAGGCACAATGAGCAGTTCTTC. Translation gives CASSRDRHNEQFF.